This is a list of T cell receptor beta chains from one sample in a study of T-cell memory formation after mild COVID-19. TCRdb reprocessed the 5' RACE reads with MiXCR, giving one entry per CDR3 protein. Of hundreds of thousands of distinct CDR3 sequences in the sample, just under 20% are singletons; the top ten hold around 20%. The sequenced sample consisted of PBMCs or a T cell subset sorted from them (not recorded which). The receptors were sampled from a man aged 18-30 years who had mild COVID-19 (a few samples of this study predate the infection). Cell type and time point are not known. CDR3s include the opening cysteine and the closing phenylalanine or tryptophan. The D gene is left open where the match is weak. Rows may omit the clone size; those that give it use once, few, many or a size class.

clone size: few
D gene: TRBD1
V gene: TRBV4-1
J gene: TRBJ1-6
CDR3 protein: CASSQSRTGDSPLHF
CDR3 DNA: TGCGCCAGCAGCCAATCCCGGACAGGGGACTCACCCCTCCACTTT

clone size: .
D gene: .
V gene: TRBV3-1
J gene: TRBJ2-2
CDR3 protein: CASSWDQTGELFF
CDR3 DNA: TGTGCCAGCAGCTGGGACCAGACCGGGGAGCTGTTTTTT

clone size: .
D gene: .
V gene: TRBV7-9
J gene: TRBJ1-1
CDR3 protein: CASSLGQRLNTEAFF
CDR3 DNA: TGTGCCAGCAGCTTAGGGCAGAGACTGAACACTGAAGCTTTCTTT

clone size: many
D gene: .
V gene: TRBV12-3/TRBV12-4
J gene: TRBJ2-7
CDR3 protein: CASSQGNSYEQYF
CDR3 DNA: TGTGCCAGCAGCCAGGGGAACTCCTACGAGCAGTACTTC

clone size: .
D gene: .
V gene: TRBV12-3/TRBV12-4
J gene: TRBJ1-5
CDR3 protein: CASSSRSLRDQPQHF
CDR3 DNA: TGTGCCAGCAGTTCCCGGTCTCTTAGGGATCAGCCCCAGCATTTT

clone size: few
D gene: .
V gene: TRBV23-1
J gene: TRBJ2-4
CDR3 protein: CASFRQDQAKNIQYF
CDR3 DNA: TGCGCCAGCTTTCGACAGGATCAAGCCAAAAACATTCAGTACTTC

clone size: .
D gene: TRBD1
V gene: TRBV4-2
J gene: TRBJ2-5
CDR3 protein: CASSQDGTVTGETQYF
CDR3 DNA: TGTGCCAGCAGCCAAGATGGGACAGTTACCGGGGAGACCCAGTACTTC

clone size: .
D gene: .
V gene: TRBV6-5
J gene: TRBJ2-3
CDR3 protein: CASSSTDPSSGDTQYF
CDR3 DNA: TGTGCCAGCAGTTCGACAGACCCATCGAGCGGAGATACGCAGTATTTT

clone size: few
D gene: .
V gene: TRBV12-3/TRBV12-4
J gene: TRBJ1-6
CDR3 protein: CASSFGGSYNSPLHF
CDR3 DNA: TGTGCCAGCAGTTTTGGTGGCTCCTATAATTCACCCCTCCACTTT

clone size: few
D gene: .
V gene: TRBV7-6
J gene: TRBJ2-3
CDR3 protein: CASSGKDFPAFSF
CDR3 DNA: TGTGCCAGCAGCGGGAAGGACTTCCCCGCTTTCTCTTTT

clone size: .
D gene: .
V gene: TRBV7-9
J gene: TRBJ2-1
CDR3 protein: CASSLGARGNEQFF
CDR3 DNA: TGTGCCAGCAGCTTAGGAGCGCGGGGCAATGAGCAGTTCTTC

clone size: few
D gene: .
V gene: TRBV23-1
J gene: TRBJ1-5
CDR3 protein: CASSLGGELSGDQPQHF
CDR3 DNA: TGCGCCAGCAGTCTGGGGGGCGAGTTATCAGGGGACCAGCCCCAGCATTTT

clone size: few
D gene: .
V gene: TRBV18
J gene: TRBJ2-7
CDR3 protein: CASSPAGQIAYEQYF
CDR3 DNA: TGTGCCAGCTCACCAGCGGGACAGATTGCCTACGAGCAGTACTTC

clone size: .
D gene: .
V gene: TRBV12-3/TRBV12-4
J gene: TRBJ2-7
CDR3 protein: CASSFRDRSPYEQYF
CDR3 DNA: TGTGCCAGCAGTTTCCGAGACAGGAGTCCCTACGAGCAGTACTTC

clone size: .
D gene: .
V gene: TRBV4-2
J gene: TRBJ1-6
CDR3 protein: CASSQDKRAYNSPLHF
CDR3 DNA: TGTGCCAGCAGCCAAGATAAGCGAGCTTATAATTCACCCCTCCACTTT

clone size: few
D gene: TRBD1
V gene: TRBV7-2
J gene: TRBJ2-5
CDR3 protein: CASSLVDRGVEETQYF
CDR3 DNA: TGTGCCAGCAGCTTAGTGGACAGGGGGGTTGAGGAGACCCAGTACTTC

clone size: .
D gene: .
V gene: TRBV7-3
J gene: TRBJ1-1
CDR3 protein: CASSSTGTRNTEAFF
CDR3 DNA: TGTGCCAGCAGCTCGACCGGGACAAGGAACACTGAAGCTTTCTTT

clone size: few
D gene: .
V gene: TRBV7-6
J gene: TRBJ2-5
CDR3 protein: CASSYRAVLETQYF
CDR3 DNA: TGTGCCAGCAGCTACCGGGCCGTGTTAGAGACCCAGTACTTC

clone size: .
D gene: .
V gene: TRBV2
J gene: TRBJ2-5
CDR3 protein: CASREGLQTQYF
CDR3 DNA: TGTGCCAGCAGGGAGGGACTGCAGACCCAGTACTTC

clone size: few
D gene: .
V gene: TRBV24-1
J gene: TRBJ2-3
CDR3 protein: CATSDKGGASTDTQYF
CDR3 DNA: TGTGCCACCAGTGATAAGGGGGGGGCGAGCACAGATACGCAGTATTTT

clone size: .
D gene: .
V gene: TRBV15
J gene: TRBJ1-2
CDR3 protein: CATSRDRSWGNGYTF
CDR3 DNA: TGTGCCACCAGCAGAGACAGGTCCTGGGGGAATGGCTACACCTTC

clone size: many
D gene: .
V gene: TRBV29-1
J gene: TRBJ2-7
CDR3 protein: CSVEEDGFSYEQYF
CDR3 DNA: TGCAGCGTTGAAGAGGACGGATTCTCCTACGAGCAGTACTTC

clone size: many
D gene: .
V gene: TRBV4-1
J gene: TRBJ1-1
CDR3 protein: CASSQVRGNTEAFF
CDR3 DNA: TGCGCCAGCAGCCAGGTGAGGGGGAACACTGAAGCTTTCTTT

clone size: once
D gene: TRBD1
V gene: TRBV6-5
J gene: TRBJ1-5
CDR3 protein: CASSYSTPGQGNQPQHF
CDR3 DNA: TGTGCCAGCAGTTACTCCACCCCGGGACAGGGGAATCAGCCCCAGCATTTT

clone size: .
D gene: .
V gene: TRBV4-3
J gene: TRBJ2-6
CDR3 protein: CASSQEFTSGANVLTF
CDR3 DNA: TGCGCCAGCAGCCAAGAATTCACCTCTGGGGCCAACGTCCTGACTTTC

clone size: .
D gene: .
V gene: TRBV5-1
J gene: TRBJ2-1
CDR3 protein: CASSGGWGSYNEQFF
CDR3 DNA: TGCGCCAGCAGCGGCGGATGGGGGTCCTACAATGAGCAGTTCTTC

clone size: few
D gene: .
V gene: TRBV12-3/TRBV12-4
J gene: TRBJ2-5
CDR3 protein: CASSLVAAAWTQYF
CDR3 DNA: TGTGCCAGCAGTTTAGTGGCGGCAGCGTGGACCCAGTACTTC

clone size: once
D gene: TRBD1
V gene: TRBV11-1
J gene: TRBJ2-3
CDR3 protein: CASSHGQGETQYF
CDR3 DNA: TGTGCCAGCAGCCACGGACAGGGGGAAACGCAGTATTTT

clone size: .
D gene: TRBD2
V gene: TRBV5-1
J gene: TRBJ2-3
CDR3 protein: CASSLAAGADTQYF
CDR3 DNA: TGCGCCAGCAGCTTGGCAGCGGGGGCAGATACGCAGTATTTT

clone size: .
D gene: .
V gene: TRBV6-2/TRBV6-3
J gene: TRBJ2-7
CDR3 protein: CASSYPSSDYEQYF
CDR3 DNA: TGTGCCAGCAGTTACCCTTCTAGCGACTACGAGCAGTACTTC

clone size: .
D gene: .
V gene: TRBV9
J gene: TRBJ2-5
CDR3 protein: CASSGGSAETQYF
CDR3 DNA: TGTGCCAGCAGCGGAGGTAGCGCGGAGACCCAGTACTTC

clone size: few
D gene: TRBD1
V gene: TRBV5-1
J gene: TRBJ2-7
CDR3 protein: CASSLGQGAKDYEQYF
CDR3 DNA: TGCGCCAGCAGCTTGGGACAGGGGGCGAAAGACTACGAGCAGTACTTC

clone size: few
D gene: TRBD1
V gene: TRBV4-1
J gene: TRBJ2-5
CDR3 protein: CASSHRVLGTAEETQYF
CDR3 DNA: TGCGCCAGCAGCCATCGGGTCCTGGGGACAGCTGAAGAGACCCAGTACTTC

clone size: .
D gene: TRBD1
V gene: TRBV20-1
J gene: TRBJ1-6
CDR3 protein: CSAQGEPLHF
CDR3 DNA: TGCAGTGCCCAGGGGGAACCCCTCCACTTT

clone size: .
D gene: TRBD1
V gene: TRBV5-1
J gene: TRBJ2-6
CDR3 protein: CASSPDRGNGANVLTF
CDR3 DNA: TGCGCCAGCAGCCCAGACAGGGGCAATGGGGCCAACGTCCTGACTTTC

clone size: .
D gene: .
V gene: TRBV7-3
J gene: TRBJ1-3
CDR3 protein: CASSAQGSGSGNTIYF
CDR3 DNA: TGTGCCAGCAGCGCGCAGGGCAGTGGGTCTGGAAACACCATATATTTT

clone size: few
D gene: .
V gene: TRBV6-2/TRBV6-3
J gene: TRBJ2-3
CDR3 protein: CASRSDGTDTQYF
CDR3 DNA: TGTGCCAGCAGATCCGACGGAACAGATACGCAGTATTTT

clone size: few
D gene: .
V gene: TRBV7-9
J gene: TRBJ1-1
CDR3 protein: CASSSWGTQLSEAFF
CDR3 DNA: TGTGCCAGCAGCTCCTGGGGGACGCAGTTGTCTGAAGCTTTCTTT

clone size: .
D gene: TRBD1
V gene: TRBV9
J gene: TRBJ1-1
CDR3 protein: CASMGQGDTEAFF
CDR3 DNA: TGTGCCAGCATGGGACAGGGGGACACTGAAGCTTTCTTT

clone size: many
D gene: .
V gene: TRBV7-2
J gene: TRBJ1-1
CDR3 protein: CASSSARLGKPEAFF
CDR3 DNA: TGTGCCAGCAGCTCTGCCCGCCTCGGAAAGCCTGAAGCTTTCTTT

clone size: few
D gene: .
V gene: TRBV7-9
J gene: TRBJ1-2
CDR3 protein: CASAPPRDNYGYTF
CDR3 DNA: TGTGCCAGCGCGCCCCCCCGGGACAACTATGGCTACACCTTC

clone size: few
D gene: .
V gene: TRBV7-2
J gene: TRBJ2-3
CDR3 protein: CASSQPSTDTQYF
CDR3 DNA: TGTGCCAGCAGTCAACCCAGCACAGATACGCAGTATTTT

clone size: .
D gene: .
V gene: TRBV6-2/TRBV6-3
J gene: TRBJ2-2
CDR3 protein: CASTGLNTGELFF
CDR3 DNA: TGTGCCAGCACGGGACTGAACACCGGGGAGCTGTTTTTT

clone size: few
D gene: .
V gene: TRBV7-6
J gene: TRBJ1-5
CDR3 protein: CASSLSGVNQPQHF
CDR3 DNA: TGTGCCAGCAGCTTATCAGGGGTAAATCAGCCCCAGCATTTT

clone size: .
D gene: .
V gene: TRBV7-8
J gene: TRBJ2-1
CDR3 protein: CASSSQTHYNEQFF
CDR3 DNA: TGTGCCAGCAGTTCCCAGACGCACTACAATGAGCAGTTCTTC

clone size: .
D gene: .
V gene: TRBV11-2
J gene: TRBJ1-1
CDR3 protein: CASSTNPSYGAFF
CDR3 DNA: TGTGCCAGCAGCACGAACCCCAGCTATGGGGCTTTCTTT

clone size: few
D gene: TRBD1
V gene: TRBV6-2/TRBV6-3
J gene: TRBJ2-3
CDR3 protein: CASRQGQGLMFTDTQYF
CDR3 DNA: TGTGCCAGCAGACAAGGACAGGGCCTTATGTTCACAGATACGCAGTATTTT

clone size: few
D gene: .
V gene: TRBV11-1
J gene: TRBJ1-1
CDR3 protein: CASSRYREGTEAFF
CDR3 DNA: TGTGCCAGCAGCCGTTATCGGGAAGGAACTGAAGCTTTCTTT

clone size: many
D gene: TRBD1
V gene: TRBV5-1
J gene: TRBJ2-7
CDR3 protein: CASSSWTGSYEQYF
CDR3 DNA: TGCGCCAGCAGCTCGTGGACAGGGAGCTACGAGCAGTACTTC

clone size: few
D gene: .
V gene: TRBV20-1
J gene: TRBJ1-1
CDR3 protein: CSARSPGLNTEAFF
CDR3 DNA: TGCAGTGCTAGGAGCCCAGGATTGAACACTGAAGCTTTCTTT

clone size: .
D gene: .
V gene: TRBV28
J gene: TRBJ1-5
CDR3 protein: CASTPEGRAGQPQHF
CDR3 DNA: TGTGCCAGCACCCCTGAAGGCAGGGCCGGTCAGCCCCAGCATTTT

clone size: many
D gene: TRBD1
V gene: TRBV20-1
J gene: TRBJ2-2
CDR3 protein: CSAPWTGEINGELFF
CDR3 DNA: TGCAGTGCTCCTTGGACAGGGGAAATTAACGGGGAGCTGTTTTTT